The rows below give T cell receptor beta chains drawn from one sample of a study of regulatory T cells in long-lasting Graves disease. TCRdb ran MiXCR on the multiplex PCR reads and lists one entry per CDR3 protein. The sample has about 290,000 distinct CDR3 sequences; 22% are singletons. The sequencing here drew on peripheral blood mononuclear cells (PBMCs), taken when the disease was refractory, from a patient treated with antithyroid drugs. The source is a female donor with Graves disease. Each CDR3 is given with its conserved first and last residue. A D gene is named only where the DNA matches it firmly. Only some rows state a clone size, as once, few, many or a class for expanded clones.

D gene: -
J gene: TRBJ1-5
clone size: -
V gene: TRBV6-1
CDR3 DNA: TGTGCCAGCAGTGGGCGGTATAGCAATCAGCCCCAGCATTTT
CDR3 protein: CASSGRYSNQPQHF

D gene: -
J gene: TRBJ2-3
clone size: -
V gene: TRBV7-3
CDR3 DNA: TGTGCCAGCAGCGCCCACTCGGCGGATACGCAGTATTTT
CDR3 protein: CASSAHSADTQYF

D gene: -
J gene: TRBJ2-7
clone size: -
V gene: TRBV20-1
CDR3 DNA: TGCAGTGGTGGCGCCAGGGGCCCCTACGAGCAGTACTTC
CDR3 protein: CSGGARGPYEQYF

D gene: TRBD1
J gene: TRBJ1-5
clone size: -
V gene: TRBV12-3/TRBV12-4
CDR3 DNA: TGTGCCAGCAGTTTTAAGGGACAGGGGGTGAATCAGCCCCAGCATTTT
CDR3 protein: CASSFKGQGVNQPQHF

D gene: -
J gene: TRBJ2-4
clone size: few
V gene: TRBV6-2/TRBV6-3
CDR3 DNA: TGTGCCAGCAGTGAAGCGGGTGCGGCAATTATAAGGGACATTCAGTACTTC
CDR3 protein: CASSEAGAAIIRDIQYF

D gene: -
J gene: TRBJ2-7
clone size: -
V gene: TRBV14
CDR3 DNA: TGTGCCAGCAGCCAAACTGGGCGCCTAGACTCCTACGAGCAGTACTTC
CDR3 protein: CASSQTGRLDSYEQYF

D gene: TRBD2
J gene: TRBJ2-5
clone size: -
V gene: TRBV6-1
CDR3 DNA: TGTGGGATTGCGGGGGTGGAAGAGACCCAGTACTTC
CDR3 protein: CGIAGVEETQYF

D gene: -
J gene: TRBJ2-4
clone size: few
V gene: TRBV6-1
CDR3 DNA: TGTGCCAGCTGGGGGGCAGCGGGATACATTCAGTACTTC
CDR3 protein: CASWGAAGYIQYF

D gene: TRBD1
J gene: TRBJ1-3
clone size: many
V gene: TRBV28
CDR3 DNA: TGTGCCAGCAGCCCGGGACAGGGCTTGGACACCATATATTTT
CDR3 protein: CASSPGQGLDTIYF

D gene: -
J gene: TRBJ1-1
clone size: few
V gene: TRBV19
CDR3 DNA: TGTGCCAGTAGTGCAGGGGTTTTAGACACTGAAGCTTTCTTT
CDR3 protein: CASSAGVLDTEAFF

D gene: -
J gene: TRBJ2-7
clone size: many
V gene: TRBV6-5
CDR3 DNA: TGTGCCAGCAGTTCCGTCGGGGTAAGCTCCTACGAGCAGTACTTC
CDR3 protein: CASSSVGVSSYEQYF

D gene: -
J gene: TRBJ1-4
clone size: many
V gene: TRBV10-3
CDR3 DNA: TGTGCCATCAGTGAGTTCCAACAGGCGCCAGGGGAAAAACTGTTTTTT
CDR3 protein: CAISEFQQAPGEKLFF

D gene: TRBD1
J gene: TRBJ2-2
clone size: few
V gene: TRBV7-3
CDR3 DNA: TGTGCCAGCAGCTTAATACCCAGGGGGACCGGGGAGCTGTTTTTT
CDR3 protein: CASSLIPRGTGELFF

D gene: -
J gene: TRBJ1-1
clone size: few
V gene: TRBV5-1
CDR3 DNA: TGCGCCAGCAGCCCACAAGAGACACGCCGTGAAGCTTTCTTT
CDR3 protein: CASSPQETRREAFF

D gene: -
J gene: TRBJ2-7
clone size: many
V gene: TRBV20-1
CDR3 DNA: TGCAGTGCTAGAGTTTTGGACAGAGCCTACGAGCAGTACTTC
CDR3 protein: CSARVLDRAYEQYF

D gene: -
J gene: TRBJ1-2
clone size: -
V gene: TRBV24-1
CDR3 DNA: TGTGCCACCAGTGACCCGCGGGGGCGCGACTATGGCTACACCTTC
CDR3 protein: CATSDPRGRDYGYTF

D gene: TRBD2
J gene: TRBJ2-2
clone size: many
V gene: TRBV6-5
CDR3 DNA: TGTGCCAGCAGTTACTCCGGGGAGGGGACCGGGGAGCTGTTTTTT
CDR3 protein: CASSYSGEGTGELFF

D gene: TRBD2
J gene: TRBJ2-1
clone size: many
V gene: TRBV7-8
CDR3 DNA: TGTGCCAGCAGCTTAGTCTCTAGACTAGCGGGAGTGGCTGGGAAGTTCTTC
CDR3 protein: CASSLVSRLAGVAGKFF

D gene: TRBD2
J gene: TRBJ2-1
clone size: -
V gene: TRBV7-2
CDR3 DNA: TGTGCCAGCAGCCTGCAACGAGCGGGAGGGCCGCGTGACAATGAGCAGTTCTTC
CDR3 protein: CASSLQRAGGPRDNEQFF

D gene: -
J gene: TRBJ1-5
clone size: -
V gene: TRBV6-2/TRBV6-3
CDR3 DNA: TGTGCCAGCAGCTCGCACCCCAGGGGATCTCAGCCCCAGCATTTT
CDR3 protein: CASSSHPRGSQPQHF

D gene: -
J gene: TRBJ2-2
clone size: -
V gene: TRBV7-9
CDR3 DNA: TGTGCCAGCGCTTTGGGGTTGAGCGATACCGGGGAGCTGTTTTTT
CDR3 protein: CASALGLSDTGELFF

D gene: TRBD1
J gene: TRBJ1-5
clone size: -
V gene: TRBV5-8
CDR3 DNA: TGTGCCAGCAGCCCTCCAGGGGGAGTTGGCCGGGAGCCCCAGCATTTT
CDR3 protein: CASSPPGGVGREPQHF

D gene: -
J gene: TRBJ2-5
clone size: many
V gene: TRBV2
CDR3 DNA: TGTGCCAGCAGTGAAGCGCTAGTCGACAGACAACAGTACTTC
CDR3 protein: CASSEALVDRQQYF

D gene: -
J gene: TRBJ1-6
clone size: many
V gene: TRBV3-1
CDR3 DNA: TGTGCCAGCAGCCAAGTAGTGGGGCAGGGGCATTCACCCCTCCACTTT
CDR3 protein: CASSQVVGQGHSPLHF

D gene: TRBD1
J gene: TRBJ1-3
clone size: -
V gene: TRBV7-9
CDR3 DNA: TGTGCCAGCAGCGCCGACAGGGAGGGAAACACCATATATTTT
CDR3 protein: CASSADREGNTIYF

D gene: TRBD2
J gene: TRBJ2-7
clone size: many
V gene: TRBV12-3/TRBV12-4
CDR3 DNA: TGTGCCAGCAGTTCTAGCGGGAGTATCATCCACGAGCAGTACTTC
CDR3 protein: CASSSSGSIIHEQYF

D gene: -
J gene: TRBJ1-3
clone size: -
V gene: TRBV30
CDR3 DNA: TGTGCCTGGAGTGTTTGGGGGTTCTCTGGAAACACCATATATTTT
CDR3 protein: CAWSVWGFSGNTIYF

D gene: TRBD2
J gene: TRBJ2-7
clone size: -
V gene: TRBV6-2/TRBV6-3
CDR3 DNA: TGTGCCAGCAGTTACTCAAGACTAGCGGGAGACTACGAGCAGTACTTC
CDR3 protein: CASSYSRLAGDYEQYF

D gene: -
J gene: TRBJ1-5
clone size: -
V gene: TRBV7-8
CDR3 DNA: TGTGCCAGCAGCTTAGAACGGCTACCGTGGGATCAGCCCCAGCATTTT
CDR3 protein: CASSLERLPWDQPQHF

D gene: -
J gene: TRBJ1-6
clone size: -
V gene: TRBV11-2
CDR3 DNA: TGTGCCAGCAGCTTTAATCCGAATTCACCCCTCCACTTT
CDR3 protein: CASSFNPNSPLHF

D gene: -
J gene: TRBJ2-3
clone size: once
V gene: TRBV6-9
CDR3 DNA: TGTGCCAGCAGTTACGCCGGGACAACTATAGATACGCAGTATTTT
CDR3 protein: CASSYAGTTIDTQYF

D gene: -
J gene: TRBJ2-3
clone size: -
V gene: TRBV28
CDR3 DNA: TGTGCCAGCAGTTTTGGTGGGTCCCGCACAGATACGCAGTATTTT
CDR3 protein: CASSFGGSRTDTQYF

D gene: -
J gene: TRBJ2-5
clone size: -
V gene: TRBV30
CDR3 DNA: TGTGCCTACGGACAGTCCCAAGAGACCCAGTACTTC
CDR3 protein: CAYGQSQETQYF

D gene: -
J gene: TRBJ1-1
clone size: few
V gene: TRBV29-1
CDR3 DNA: TGCAGCGTCGAAGGACATTCGAACACTGAAGCTTCCTTT
CDR3 protein: CSVEGHSNTEASF

D gene: -
J gene: TRBJ2-5
clone size: -
V gene: TRBV7-9
CDR3 DNA: TGTGCCAGCAGCTTAAGTGAGCGGGAAGAGACCCAGTACTTC
CDR3 protein: CASSLSEREETQYF

D gene: TRBD2
J gene: TRBJ2-2
clone size: -
V gene: TRBV29-1
CDR3 DNA: TGCAGCGCGGGACTAGCGGGAGAAAGCGCCGGGGAGCTGTTTTTT
CDR3 protein: CSAGLAGESAGELFF

D gene: TRBD2
J gene: TRBJ2-1
clone size: few
V gene: TRBV4-1
CDR3 DNA: TGCGCCAGCAGCCAAGTACTAGCGGGAGACCCAAACAATGAGCAGTTCTTC
CDR3 protein: CASSQVLAGDPNNEQFF

D gene: -
J gene: TRBJ1-2
clone size: many
V gene: TRBV6-5
CDR3 DNA: TGTGCCAGCAGTTTCGCCGCTAACTATGGCTACACCTTC
CDR3 protein: CASSFAANYGYTF

D gene: TRBD2
J gene: TRBJ2-5
clone size: many
V gene: TRBV30
CDR3 DNA: TGTGCCTGGACCAGAGCGGGAGGGCAAGAGACCCAGTACTTC
CDR3 protein: CAWTRAGGQETQYF

D gene: -
J gene: TRBJ2-7
clone size: -
V gene: TRBV4-2
CDR3 DNA: TGTGCCAGCAGCCAGACCATCCGGGACTCAACCTACGAGCAGTACTTC
CDR3 protein: CASSQTIRDSTYEQYF

D gene: -
J gene: TRBJ2-7
clone size: -
V gene: TRBV4-3
CDR3 DNA: TGCGCCAGCAGCCAAGTTTCGGCGGCCTCCTACGAGCAGTACTTC
CDR3 protein: CASSQVSAASYEQYF

D gene: TRBD1
J gene: TRBJ2-5
clone size: few
V gene: TRBV20-1
CDR3 DNA: TGCAGTGCTAGAGATCCCAGGGGGCTCCAAGAGACCCAGTACTTC
CDR3 protein: CSARDPRGLQETQYF

D gene: -
J gene: TRBJ2-2
clone size: -
V gene: TRBV10-3
CDR3 DNA: TGTGCCATCAGTGAGTCCTACCGCGACACCGGGGAGCTGTTTTTT
CDR3 protein: CAISESYRDTGELFF

D gene: -
J gene: TRBJ1-3
clone size: -
V gene: TRBV7-8
CDR3 DNA: TGTGCCAGCAGCTTAGAGCGGCAGACCTCTGGAAACACCATATATTTT
CDR3 protein: CASSLERQTSGNTIYF

D gene: TRBD2
J gene: TRBJ2-7
clone size: few
V gene: TRBV7-9
CDR3 DNA: TGTGCCAGCAGCGGACGTGGTAGCGGGAACTACGAGCAGTACTTC
CDR3 protein: CASSGRGSGNYEQYF

D gene: TRBD1
J gene: TRBJ2-7
clone size: many
V gene: TRBV28
CDR3 DNA: TGTGCCAGCAGTCCGCCTTGGACAGGGGCCTACGAGCAGTACTTC
CDR3 protein: CASSPPWTGAYEQYF

D gene: -
J gene: TRBJ1-1
clone size: -
V gene: TRBV6-1
CDR3 DNA: TGTGCCAGCAGGGAATCGACAGGGAACACTGAAGCTTTCTTT
CDR3 protein: CASRESTGNTEAFF

D gene: -
J gene: TRBJ2-5
clone size: few
V gene: TRBV5-1
CDR3 DNA: TGCGCCAGCAGCCACCAGGGTAACCAAGAGACCCAGTACTTC
CDR3 protein: CASSHQGNQETQYF